One sample yielded the 14 T cell receptor beta chains listed below, sequenced in a study of shared clonotypes between healthy human individuals. Repertoires were generated with immunoSEQ multiplex PCR, while TCRdb's copy carries only in-frame clones and drops some. In the table there are around 480,000 clones, approximately 79% of which are singletons. Sequenced input: PBMCs. These receptors all come from a woman aged 40 to 49 in good health. Some clones in this sample may be carry-over from other donors' samples.

V is TRBV6-1 and J is TRBJ1-6, with D unresolved. The CDR3 has 14 residues. V dropped 2 bases and J dropped 5 bases, with 7 bases sitting between them. Germline CDR1 is MNHNS and CDR2 is SASEGT. CDR3 bases: TGTGCCAGCAGTGAACTGAGAGATAATTCACCCCTCCACTTT. The encoded protein is CASSELRDNSPLHF.

The chain has TRBV5-1 and TRBJ2-3; no clear D gene. The V gene's germline CDR1 is SGHRS and CDR2 YFSETQ. V was trimmed by 3 bases and J by 3 bases, leaving 11 bases between them. The CDR3 runs to 14 residues. CDR3 sequence (DNA): TGCGCCAGCAGCTGGGGTTCGGTGACAGATACGCAGTATTTT. It is translated as CASSWGSVTDTQYF.

The rearrangement joins TRBV21-1 to TRBJ1-4; TRBD1 is the table's D call and was not checked against the DNA. TRBV21-1 is a known pseudogene. CDR3 length equals 14 residues. CDR3 nucleotides: TGTGCCAGCAGCCCGGGACAGCCATATGAAAAACTGTTTTTT. Protein product: CASSPGQPYEKLFF.

The chain combines TRBV27 with TRBJ2-1; TRBD2 agrees at 9 bases. CDR3 length: 18 residues. In germline, CDR1 is MNHEY, CDR2 SMNVEV (reference sequence). Trimming removed 4 bases from V and 6 bases from J; junction bases left unmatched: 16. The CDR3 DNA reads TGTGCCAGCAGTTCCCCTAGCTATCTAGCGGGATTCAGCAATGAGCAGTTCTTC. Amino acid sequence: CASSSPSYLAGFSNEQFF.

In regard to this clone: A far larger clone differs by one base, so this is likely a read error. V and J are TRBV6-1 and TRBJ2-4; 10 positions match TRBD2. Germline V gene data show CDR1 as MNHNS and CDR2 as SASEGT. The CDR3 sequence is 15 residues long. The DNA for the CDR3 is TGTGCCGGCAGTGTGATAGCGGGAGGAGTAAACATTCAGTACTTC. Protein sequence: CAGSVIAGGVNIQYF.

The V gene is TRBV11-2, the J gene TRBJ2-1; 9 bases fit TRBD2. This CDR3 contains 15 residues. Losses at the gene ends were 3 bases for V and 4 bases for J; bases not matched to a gene: 4. The germline CDR1 and CDR2 sequences are SGHAT and FQNNGV. CDR3 DNA sequence: TGTGCCAGCAGCTTTAGAACTAGCGGGTACAATGAGCAGTTCTTC. This translates into CASSFRTSGYNEQFF.

The V call is TRBV27, the J call TRBJ2-3; D remains unclear. The V gene lost 0 bases and the J gene lost 1 base, with 2 bases spanning the gap. This CDR3 spans 13 amino acids. Germline assignment: CDR1 MNHEY and CDR2 SMNVEV (reference sequence). CDR3 amino acids: CASSLSGTDTQYF. CDR3 DNA sequence: TGTGCCAGCAGTTTATCAGGCACAGATACGCAGTATTTT.

The chain uses TRBV29-1 and TRBJ2-7; TRBD2 is a possible D gene (5 bases). V lost 7 bases, J lost 0 bases, and 22 bases lay in between. The CDR3 has 16 residues. Germline assignment: CDR1 SQVTM and CDR2 ANQGSEA. The DNA for the CDR3 is TGCAGCGCCCCATATGCGGCACCCGGGGACTCCTACGAGCAGTACTTC. This codes for CSAPYAAPGDSYEQYF.

Only one count was recorded for this clone. Other DNA sequences in this specimen translate into the identical CDR3. The chain carries TRBV29-1 and TRBJ2-5; D ambiguous. The V gene lost 4 bases and the J gene lost 2 bases, with 2 bases spanning the gap. This CDR3 is 10 amino acids long. The germline V gene has CDR1 SQVTM and CDR2 ANQGSEA. CDR3 in amino acids: CSVGQETQYF. CDR3 DNA: TGCAGCGTTGGACAAGAGACCCAGTACTTC.

The genes are TRBV21-1 and TRBJ2-4; the DNA was not compared with TRBD2, the D call given in the table. TRBV21-1 is recorded as a pseudogene. The CDR3 is made up of 13 amino acids. The CDR3, as DNA: TGTGCCAGCGGCCGGGGGGCCAAAAACATTCAGTACTTC. It is translated as CASGRGAKNIQYF.

This rearrangement joins TRBV2 to TRBJ2-2; 8 bases map to TRBD2. Germline V gene sequence: CDR1 SNHLY, CDR2 FYNNEI. This CDR3 spans 15 amino acids. J gave up 3 bases and V 6 bases, and 6 bases lay outside the gene matches. CDR3 nucleotide sequence: TGTGCCAGCAGGCCCGGGACTAGTGACACCGGGGAGCTGTTTTTT. This translates into CASRPGTSDTGELFF.

This chain links TRBV6-5 with TRBJ1-1, with D possibly matching TRBD1 (5 bases). Germline V gives CDR1 MNHEY, CDR2 SVGAGI. V was clipped by 2 bases and J by 1 base, with 8 bases between them. This CDR3 contains 14 residues. In nucleotides, the CDR3 is TGTGCCAGCAGTTACGGACATCGGAACACTGAAGCTTTCTTT. This encodes CASSYGHRNTEAFF.

CDR3 DNA: TGTGCCAGCAGGGCCGGGGACCTTTACACCGGGGAGCTGTTTTTT. It translates to CASRAGDLYTGELFF. The V gene is TRBV6-5, the J gene TRBJ2-2, with D perhaps given as TRBD1 or TRBD2 (5 bases each). CDR3 length: 15 residues. CDR1 is MNHEY, CDR2 SVGAGI, per germline. Trimming shortened V by 6 bases and J by 3 bases, and 14 bases separated the two germline ends.

The genes are TRBV30 and TRBJ1-2, with TRBD1 as a possible D gene (6 bases). CDR1 and CDR2 (germline): GTSNPN, SVGIG (reference sequence). Trimming left V 4 bases short and J 8 bases short, with 17 bases between. This CDR3 is built from 13 residues. The CDR3 DNA sequence: TGTGCCTGGAAGAGTTCAGGGGTGCGCGGCTACACCTTC. Encoded protein: CAWKSSGVRGYTF.